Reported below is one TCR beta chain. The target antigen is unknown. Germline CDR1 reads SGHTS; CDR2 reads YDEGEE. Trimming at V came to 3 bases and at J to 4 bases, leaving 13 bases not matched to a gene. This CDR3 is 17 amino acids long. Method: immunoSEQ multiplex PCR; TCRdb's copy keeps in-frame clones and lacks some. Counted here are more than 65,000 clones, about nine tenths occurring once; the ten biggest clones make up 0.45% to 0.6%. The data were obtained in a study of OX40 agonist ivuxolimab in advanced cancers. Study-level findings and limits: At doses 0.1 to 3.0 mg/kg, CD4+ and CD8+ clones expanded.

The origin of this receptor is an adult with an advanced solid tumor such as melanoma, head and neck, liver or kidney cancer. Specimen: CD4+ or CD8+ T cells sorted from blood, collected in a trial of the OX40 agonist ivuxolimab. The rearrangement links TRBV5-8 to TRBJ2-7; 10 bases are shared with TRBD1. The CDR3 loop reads CASSSGRGQGSWYEQYF. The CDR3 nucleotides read TGTGCCAGCAGCTCGGGGAGGGGACAGGGGTCTTGGTACGAGCAGTACTTC.